A single sample gave rise to the 30 T cell receptor beta chains below, sequenced in a study of blood T cell repertoires in COVID-19. Generated by immunoSEQ multiplex PCR, the TCRdb table keeps only in-frame clones and is missing some. The table has roughly 62,000 clones, around 85% seen once. Source material: peripheral blood. The receptors stem from a woman of 80 years or more with active or convalescent COVID-19.

CDR3 nucleotide sequence: TGTGCCAGCAGCTTAGGCAGGGGGCGCAGAGATGGCTACACCTTC. Translated: CASSLGRGRRDGYTF. V is TRBV7-9 and J is TRBJ1-2; the match to TRBD1 covers 8 bases. Germline CDR1 reads SEHNR; CDR2 reads FQNEAQ (reference sequence). The junction had 7 bases not matched to a gene; V was cut back by 1 base and J by 6 bases. CDR3 length: 15 amino acids.

V is TRBV5-1 and J is TRBJ2-5; TRBD1 agrees at 7 bases. The CDR3 has 13 amino acids. After removal of 0 bases from V and 10 bases from J, the junction contained 6 bases not matched to a gene. Germline CDR1 is SGHRS and CDR2 is YFSETQ. This chain's CDR3 is CASSLGPPGGQYF. DNA of the CDR3: TGCGCCAGCAGCTTGGGACCACCAGGGGGCCAGTACTTC.

This clone was recorded only once. The J gene is TRBJ1-2, the V gene TRBV30; possibly TRBD1 for D (5 bases). Germline V gene sequence: CDR1 GTSNPN, CDR2 SVGIG (reference sequence). The CDR3 extends over 13 amino acids. Trimming took off 5 bases at V and 4 bases at J, with 14 bases between the two ends. CDR3 in DNA: TGTGCCTGGCGTAACCAGGGAATCTATGGCTACACCTTC. This codes for CAWRNQGIYGYTF.

The rearrangement joins TRBV2 to TRBJ1-2; D perhaps matches TRBD1 (6 bases). V was clipped by 6 bases and J by 2 bases, with 16 bases between them. The CDR3 is 15 residues long. Per germline, CDR1 SNHLY and CDR2 FYNNEI. In nucleotides, the CDR3 is TGTGCCAGCAGAAGAAACAGGGATGTAAACTATGGCTACACCTTC. Translated, it gives CASRRNRDVNYGYTF.

Ten or more counts support this clone. The chain combines TRBV10-3 with TRBJ2-2; TRBD1 agrees at 10 bases. Germline assignment: CDR1 ENHRY and CDR2 SYGVKD. The CDR3 is made up of 17 amino acids. Trimming removed 3 bases from V and 7 bases from J; junction bases left unmatched: 11. In nucleotides, the CDR3 is TGTGCCATCAGTGATACGACAGGGGGCCGGTTGAGCGGGGAGCTGTTTTTT. Amino acid sequence: CAISDTTGGRLSGELFF.

The chain is built from TRBV4-1 and TRBJ2-7; 12 bases agree with TRBD2. CDR3 length equals 14 residues. The V gene's germline CDR1 is MGHRA and CDR2 YSYEKL. J gave up 2 bases and V 4 bases, and 0 bases lay outside the gene matches. CDR3 loop: CASSRLAGAYEQYF. The CDR3 DNA reads TGCGCCAGCAGCCGACTAGCGGGGGCCTACGAGCAGTACTTC.

The rearrangement links TRBV30 to TRBJ1-1; D not resolved. There are 13 residues in the CDR3. V lost 7 bases and J 7 bases, leaving 19 bases between the germline ends. Germline CDR1 is GTSNPN and CDR2 is SVGIG (reference sequence). CDR3 coding DNA: TGTGCCTATCAAATCGGACGGGAGGGTGAAGCTTTCTTT. It is translated as CAYQIGREGEAFF.

V and J are TRBV9 and TRBJ1-6; D is ambiguous. The CDR3 is 14 residues long. Germline lookup yields CDR1 SGDLS and CDR2 YYNGEE. V was trimmed by 4 bases and J by 0 bases, leaving 5 bases between them. CDR3 DNA sequence: TGTGCCAGCAGCACGAGCTCCTATAATTCACCCCTCCACTTT. Protein sequence: CASSTSSYNSPLHF.

The chain links TRBV3-1 (or the pseudogene TRBV3-2) to TRBJ2-3; 9 bases line up with TRBD1. The germline gives CDR1 LGHDT, CDR2 YNNKEL (reference sequence). CDR3 length: 15 residues. The ends lost 6 bases at V and 2 bases at J; junction bases unmatched: 6. CDR3 nucleotides: TGTGCCAGCAGTCCCGGGACAGGGTACACAGATACGCAGTATTTT. Translation: CASSPGTGYTDTQYF.

This chain connects TRBV2 to TRBJ1-2; D is unresolved. CDR1 and CDR2 (germline): SNHLY, FYNNEI. Trimming stripped 4 bases from V and 9 bases from J, with 18 bases between. This CDR3 contains 14 residues. In nucleotides, the CDR3 is TGTGCCAGCAGTGGAGGGTCTCAGGCGGATCGCTACACCTTC. Translation gives CASSGGSQADRYTF.

V usage is TRBV30 and J usage is TRBJ1-1, with 7 nucleotides matching TRBD1. The CDR3 covers 11 residues. Per the germline V gene, CDR1 is GTSNPN and CDR2 is SVGIG (reference sequence). V was pared by 3 bases and J by 11 bases, with 6 bases of the junction left unmatched. As DNA, the CDR3 is TGTGCCTGGAGAACAGGGGTACGGGCTTTCTTT. Protein sequence: CAWRTGVRAFF.

In its sample, this clone was seen once. V and J are TRBV7-3 and TRBJ1-1; D not certain. CDR3 length: 15 residues. The V gene lost 2 bases and the J gene lost 3 bases, with 13 bases spanning the gap. The germline CDR1 and CDR2 sequences are SGHTA and FQGTGA. The CDR3 coding sequence is TGTGCCAGCAGCTTATCTTCCCGAGGGTACACTGAAGCTTTCTTT. It translates to CASSLSSRGYTEAFF.

V usage is TRBV28 and J usage is TRBJ1-5; D gene unclear. There are 14 residues in the CDR3. Germline V gives CDR1 MDHEN, CDR2 SYDVKM. V was shortened by 4 bases and J by 9 bases, with 16 bases between the two germline ends. CDR3 residues: CASSSLLNYRPQHF. CDR3 nucleotides: TGTGCCAGCAGTTCCTTGTTAAACTATAGGCCCCAGCATTTT.

The chain is built from TRBV7-3 and TRBJ1-1, with unresolved D. Germline V CDR1 and CDR2: SGHTA, FQGTGA. This CDR3 contains 15 residues. Trimming pared 1 base from V and 5 bases from J, leaving 14 bases between. CDR3 protein: CASSLSGGLETEAFF. The DNA for the CDR3 is TGTGCCAGCAGCTTAAGCGGAGGGCTTGAGACTGAAGCTTTCTTT.

The rearrangement uses TRBV4-2 and TRBJ1-1, with 8 bases matching TRBD1. The CDR3 runs 16 residues. Losses at the gene ends were 6 bases for V and 0 bases for J; bases not matched to a gene: 9. The germline V gene has CDR1 LGHNA and CDR2 YNFKEQ. Written as DNA, the CDR3 is TGTGCCAGCAGTTCGACAGGGGACCTTCTGAACACTGAAGCTTTCTTT. This sequence encodes CASSSTGDLLNTEAFF.

This clone was recorded only once. The V and J genes are TRBV5-1 and TRBJ2-3; TRBD2 might be the D (6 bases). This CDR3 contains 13 residues. Germline V gene lookup returns CDR1 SGHRS and CDR2 YFSETQ. V was pared by 3 bases and J by 5 bases, with 10 bases between. The CDR3 DNA reads TGCGCCAGCAGCTCAATGGGGGGAGATACGCAGTATTTT. Translation: CASSSMGGDTQYF.

CDR3 sequence reads: CAISESSNQETQYF. CDR3 coding DNA: TGTGCCATCAGTGAGAGCTCGAACCAAGAGACCCAGTACTTC. The chain combines TRBV10-3 with TRBJ2-5, with D unclear. Germline CDR1 and CDR2: ENHRY and SYGVKD. Trimming took 2 bases from V and 0 from J, leaving 7 bases between them. The CDR3 is made up of 14 amino acids.

This chain links TRBV19 with TRBJ1-2; no firm D call. V was clipped by 5 bases and J by 0 bases, with 13 bases between them. CDR1 is LNHDA and CDR2 is SQIVND in the germline V gene (reference sequence). The CDR3 contains 15 residues. This CDR3 reads CASSAFDTANYGYTF. CDR3 DNA sequence: TGTGCCAGTAGTGCATTTGACACTGCTAACTATGGCTACACCTTC. Filled out from reference TRBV19 and TRBJ1-2, the complete variable domain reads DGGITQSPKYLFRKEGQNVTLSCEQNLNHDAMYWYRQDPGQGLRLIYYSQIVNDFQKGDIAEGYSVSREKKESFPLTVTSAQKNPTAFYLCASSAFDTANYGYTFGSGTRLTVV.

This chain joins TRBV11-3 and TRBJ2-7; 7 positions agree with TRBD2. This CDR3 is 14 amino acids long. CDR1 is SGHNT and CDR2 is YENEEA in the germline V gene. V was pared by 5 bases and J by 2 bases, with 6 bases of the junction left unmatched. The CDR3 sequence is CASSPSGGTYEQYF. DNA of the CDR3: TGTGCCAGCAGCCCTTCCGGGGGGACCTACGAGCAGTACTTC.

The chain has TRBV9 and TRBJ2-1; D is perhaps TRBD2 (6 bases). Germline-derived CDR1 and CDR2 are SGDLS and YYNGEE. The CDR3 covers 15 residues. V lost 4 bases and J 8 bases, leaving 19 bases between the germline ends. The CDR3 here is CASSPATGAAYEQFF. CDR3 bases: TGTGCCAGCAGCCCTGCGACGGGAGCAGCCTATGAGCAGTTCTTC.

The chain recombines TRBV29-1 with TRBJ2-5, with D possibly being TRBD2 (6 bases). The CDR3 runs 12 residues. Germline values: CDR1 SQVTM, CDR2 ANQGSEA. The V and J ends lost 7 bases and 4 bases respectively, with 13 bases between them. The CDR3 loop is CSAVWRGETQYF. CDR3 nucleotides: TGCAGCGCCGTTTGGAGGGGAGAGACCCAGTACTTC.

V usage is TRBV18 and J usage is TRBJ1-2, with a tentative D call TRBD1 (5 bases). The germline CDR1 and CDR2 sequences are KGHSH and LQKENI. Deletions cut 3 bases from V and 3 bases from J, with 11 bases between. The CDR3 totals 14 residues. The CDR3: CASSPAGRDYGYTF. The CDR3 region has the DNA TGTGCCAGCTCACCGGCAGGGAGGGACTATGGCTACACCTTC.

This chain uses TRBV12-5 with TRBJ1-5; weak D call: TRBD1 (6 bases). CDR3 length: 14 residues. The V end lost 3 bases, the J end lost 2 bases, and 8 bases lay between the germline ends. Germline V lookup: CDR1 LGHNT, CDR2 FRNRAP. The CDR3 protein is CASGFPGGNQPQHF. For the CDR3, the DNA is TGTGCTAGTGGTTTTCCAGGGGGCAATCAGCCCCAGCATTTT.

This chain connects TRBV5-4 to TRBJ1-1, with TRBD1 identical over 7 bases. V was pared by 4 bases and J by 1 base, with 4 bases of the junction left unmatched. Germline V gives CDR1 SGHNT, CDR2 YYREEE (reference sequence). CDR3 length equals 14 residues. CDR3 region: CASSPGTANTEAFF. In nucleotides, the CDR3 is TGTGCCAGCAGCCCGGGGACAGCGAACACTGAAGCTTTCTTT.

This clone was seen only once. The chain employs TRBV6-5 and TRBJ1-1; no clear D. Trimming cost V 4 bases and J 2 bases, with 8 bases left between them. Germline-derived CDR1 and CDR2 are MNHEY and SVGAGI. This CDR3 region has 13 residues. This CDR3 reads CASSSLLNTEAFF. DNA for the CDR3: TGTGCCAGCAGTTCCCTATTAAACACTGAAGCTTTCTTT.

This rearrangement joins TRBV18 to TRBJ1-3; the D gene is possibly TRBD1 (5 bases). CDR1 is KGHSH and CDR2 is LQKENI in the germline V gene. The CDR3 runs to 15 residues. Trimming left V 2 bases short and J 4 bases short, with 12 bases between. The chain's CDR3 is CASSPGAQSGNTIYF. The DNA for the CDR3 is TGTGCCAGCTCACCAGGGGCGCAATCCGGAAACACCATATATTTT.

This rearrangement joins TRBV30 to TRBJ1-1; the match to TRBD1 covers 7 bases. This CDR3 region has 14 residues. With V trimmed by 2 bases and J by 5 bases, 8 bases remained unmatched. In germline, CDR1 is GTSNPN, CDR2 SVGIG (reference sequence). This chain's CDR3 is CAWSSQGVMTEAFF. For the CDR3, the DNA is TGTGCCTGGAGTTCCCAGGGGGTCATGACTGAAGCTTTCTTT. The full variable domain, in which reference TRBV30 and TRBJ1-1 provide the parts outside the CDR3, is SQTIHQWPATLVQPVGSPLSLECTVEGTSNPNLYWYRQAAGRGLQLLFYSVGIGQISSEVPQNLSASRPQDRQFILSSKKLLLSDSGFYLCAWSSQGVMTEAFFGQGTRLTVV.

The V gene is TRBV5-6, the J gene TRBJ2-7; no reliable D call. With 2 bases removed from V and 2 bases from J, the gap between germline ends came to 14 bases. This CDR3 has 15 residues. In germline, CDR1 is SGHDT, CDR2 YYEEEE. The CDR3: CASSFAVGVTYEQYF. CDR3 in DNA: TGTGCCAGCAGCTTTGCCGTTGGAGTAACCTACGAGCAGTACTTC.

V gene TRBV29-1 combines with J gene TRBJ1-2; D perhaps matches TRBD1 (5 bases). V was clipped by 7 bases and J by 6 bases, with 21 bases between them. Germline CDR1 and CDR2: SQVTM and ANQGSEA. This CDR3 region has 14 residues. In nucleotides, the CDR3 is TGCAGCGCCGCGGTGTCGGCAGGGTTGAATGGCTACACCTTC. Residues: CSAAVSAGLNGYTF. The whole variable domain, filled in from reference TRBV29-1 and TRBJ1-2, reads SAVISQKPSRDICQRGTSLTIQCQVDSQVTMMFWYRQQPGQSLTLIATANQGSEATYESGFVIDKFPISRPNLTFSTLTVSNMSPEDSSIYLCSAAVSAGLNGYTFGSGTRLTVV.

This clone has only one observation. This rearrangement joins TRBV19 to TRBJ1-1; D may be TRBD1 (5 bases). Germline CDR1 LNHDA, CDR2 SQIVND (reference sequence). V lost 8 bases and J 0 bases, leaving 16 bases between the germline ends. The CDR3 runs to 15 residues. CDR3 sequence (DNA): TGTGCCAGTTTAGGGTCACAGGTCCTGAACACTGAAGCTTTCTTT. This sequence encodes CASLGSQVLNTEAFF.